This TCR beta chain was found in a study of cytomegalovirus exposure and HLA in healthy donors. Study as a whole: Genotyping showed roughly 81% of 350 to 400 donors falling in the Caucasian-associated ancestry cluster. Study results and limitations: The dataset shows that most TCR sequences were rare, while some public TCRs occurred in many donors.

Primers for the PCR totalled 60 Vbeta and 13 Jbeta. Per the authors' pipeline: Among the unique TCR beta chains that a later analysis counted, about 84 million in all, 9.5 million to 11 million were shared. Profiling relied on immunoSEQ multiplex PCR, and the TCRdb table lists in-frame clones only, not all of them. Clonal size and the V and J genes are those of that table, whereas D and trimming came from the DNA. The clone table shows about 72,000 clones, with the ten largest holding approximately 2.7%. The CDR3 extends over 15 amino acids. Trimming took off 0 bases at V and 0 bases at J, with 7 bases between the two ends. Germline assignment: CDR1 SGHTS and CDR2 YDEGEE. Notes on this clone: Antigen unknown.

The sample was PBMCs. The chain carries TRBV5-8 and TRBJ1-3; no definite D call. The sequence was obtained from a man aged 35 to 55 in good health and CMV-seronegative. CDR3 loop: CASSLGWASGNTIYF. The CDR3 coding sequence is TGTGCCAGCAGCTTGGGCTGGGCCTCTGGAAACACCATATATTTT.